A single sample is the source of the 6 T cell receptor beta chains below, sequenced in a study of OX40 agonist ivuxolimab in advanced cancers. Sequencing was performed with immunoSEQ multiplex PCR; in TCRdb, only in-frame clones are kept and a portion is missing. The sample carries around 41,000 clones, 70% to 90% recorded once. The sample consisted of CD4+ or CD8+ T cells sorted from blood, taken in a trial of the OX40 agonist ivuxolimab. The receptors were gathered from an adult with an advanced solid tumor such as melanoma, head and neck, liver or kidney cancer.

The chain has TRBV23-1 and TRBJ2-1; 9 nucleotides match TRBD2. TRBV23-1 is labeled an ORF, and its function is uncertain. The junction had 1 base not matched to a gene; V was cut back by 5 bases and J by 2 bases. CDR3 length: 14 amino acids. The CDR3 is CASSGLATYNEQFF. The CDR3 DNA reads TGCGCCAGCAGTGGACTAGCGACCTACAATGAGCAGTTCTTC.

The CDR3 region has the DNA TGTGCCAGCAGCTTACGGGGCGACTACGAGCAGTACTTC. It is translated as CASSLRGDYEQYF. The rearrangement uses TRBV7-9 and TRBJ2-7; D may correspond to TRBD1 or TRBD2 (5 bases each). The V end lost 2 bases, the J end lost 3 bases, and 8 bases lay between the germline ends. CDR3 length: 13 amino acids. Looked up from germline, CDR1 is SEHNR and CDR2 is FQNEAQ (reference sequence).

The V call is TRBV7-3, the J call TRBJ2-5, with D possibly TRBD2 on 6 matching bases. The V gene lost 5 bases and the J gene lost 2 bases, with 9 bases spanning the gap. Germline V gives CDR1 SGHTA, CDR2 FQGTGA. This CDR3 is 13 amino acids long. The CDR3 loop reads CASSRGRQETQYF. In DNA form, the CDR3 reads TGTGCCAGCAGCCGAGGGAGGCAAGAGACCCAGTACTTC.

CDR3 sequence reads: CASTPYSPRTSGVHEQYF. The CDR3 DNA follows: TGTGCCAGTACCCCCTATTCCCCGAGAACTAGCGGTGTCCACGAGCAGTACTTC. This sequence joins TRBV19 and TRBJ2-7, with 8 bases identical to TRBD2. The CDR3 is made up of 18 amino acids. V shed 7 bases and J 5 bases; nucleotides not matched to a gene: 22. CDR1 and CDR2 from the germline V gene are LNHDA and SQIVND (reference sequence). The whole variable domain, remainder taken from reference TRBV19 and TRBJ2-7, is DGGITQSPKYLFRKEGQNVTLSCEQNLNHDAMYWYRQDPGQGLRLIYYSQIVNDFQKGDIAEGYSVSREKKESFPLTVTSAQKNPTAFYLCASTPYSPRTSGVHEQYFGPGTRLTVT.

This clone was seen a few times. The chain recombines TRBV2 with TRBJ2-3; D is ambiguous. V shed 5 bases and J shed 9 bases, with 12 bases lying between them. Germline CDR1 and CDR2: SNHLY and FYNNEI. The CDR3 runs to 12 residues. CDR3 coding DNA: TGTGCCAGCAGTCCGCAGAGAGACACGCAGTATTTT. This encodes CASSPQRDTQYF.

The gene calls are TRBV7-8 and TRBJ1-2; 11 bases are shared with TRBD1. J lost 8 bases, V lost 4 bases, and 9 bases had no gene match. Germline V gene sequence: CDR1 SGHVS, CDR2 FQNEAQ. The CDR3 consists of 15 residues. The CDR3 reads CASSSRTGGSQGYTF. The CDR3 coding sequence is TGTGCCAGCAGCTCCAGGACAGGGGGCTCACAAGGCTACACCTTC.